The clone carrying this T cell receptor (beta chain) was detected only a few times. Its antigen is still unknown. The data are from a study of blood T cells in healthy people across ages. Study-level points and caveats: From one million sequenced T cells, diversity estimates were lower bounds. Donor CMV infection status was unknown, possibly confounding age-related changes in expanded clonotypes.

A second about 6 to 12 cycle PCR used barcoded and J-beta primers. Using its own MiXCR run on the 5' RACE reads, TCRdb lists one record per CDR3 protein. The sample lists over a million distinct CDR3 sequences; approximately 43% were seen once. Per germline, CDR1 SQVTM and CDR2 ANQGSEA. Trimming removed 8 bases from V and 5 bases from J; junction bases left unmatched: 9. The CDR3 runs 13 residues. The sample consisted of blood. The chain couples TRBV29-1 to TRBJ1-5, with 7 bases fitting TRBD1. The receptor's source is a woman in her late teens or twenties in good health. CDR3 loop: CSTSGGADQPQHF. CDR3 DNA sequence: TGCAGCACCTCAGGGGGAGCGGATCAGCCCCAGCATTTT.